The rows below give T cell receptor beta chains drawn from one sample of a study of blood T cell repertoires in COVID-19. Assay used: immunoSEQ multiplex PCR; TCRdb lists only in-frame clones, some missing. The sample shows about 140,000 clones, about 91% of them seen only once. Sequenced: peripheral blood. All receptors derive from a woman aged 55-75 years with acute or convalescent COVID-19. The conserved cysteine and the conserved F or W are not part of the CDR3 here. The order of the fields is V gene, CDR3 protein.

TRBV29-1,SVDDNSAGQY
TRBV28,ASSPAEGVESPLH
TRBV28,ASSLHVGKLF
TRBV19,ASRSGVGPYGYT
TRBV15,ATSRGPLGGLDQETQY
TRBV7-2,ASSPGWASGDPANEQF
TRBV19,ASSRQVGSTDTQY
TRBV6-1,ASSEQGRY
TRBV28,ASSNYPPREQY
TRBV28,ASSLLRVRELNEKLF
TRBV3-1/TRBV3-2,ASSSGQRSYNEQF
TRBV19,ASSISGGDSYEQY
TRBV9,ASSVAVNTGELF
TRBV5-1,ASSLSSSGANTQY
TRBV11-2,ASSPRQAGVSYNEQF
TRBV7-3,ASSISGGQNTGELF
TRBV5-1,ASSPTSLETQY
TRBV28,ASSPAGGTEAF
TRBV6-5,ASSSGAVRPLH
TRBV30,AWSHVSAGELF
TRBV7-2,ASSSSQGHGYT
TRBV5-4,ASTAGLATYNEQF
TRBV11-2,ASRRVGAPVAF
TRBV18,ASSPTENSPLH
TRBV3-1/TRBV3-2,ASSQELQEETQY